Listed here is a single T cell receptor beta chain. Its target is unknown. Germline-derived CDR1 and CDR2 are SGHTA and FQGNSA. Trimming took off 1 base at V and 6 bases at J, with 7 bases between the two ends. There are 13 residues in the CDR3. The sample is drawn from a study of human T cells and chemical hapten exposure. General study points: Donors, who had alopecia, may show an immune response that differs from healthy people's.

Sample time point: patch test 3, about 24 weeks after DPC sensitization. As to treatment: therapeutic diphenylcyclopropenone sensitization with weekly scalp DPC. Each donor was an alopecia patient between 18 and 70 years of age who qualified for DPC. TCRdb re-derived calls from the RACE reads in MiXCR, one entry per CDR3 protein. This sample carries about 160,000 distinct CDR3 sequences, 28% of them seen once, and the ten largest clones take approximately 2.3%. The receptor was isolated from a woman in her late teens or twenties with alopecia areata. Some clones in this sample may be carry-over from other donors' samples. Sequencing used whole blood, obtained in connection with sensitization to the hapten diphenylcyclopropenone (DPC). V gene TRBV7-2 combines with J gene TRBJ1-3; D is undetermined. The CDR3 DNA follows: TGTGCCAGCAGCTTAGGTCGTTCAAACACCATATATTTT. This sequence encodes CASSLGRSNTIYF.